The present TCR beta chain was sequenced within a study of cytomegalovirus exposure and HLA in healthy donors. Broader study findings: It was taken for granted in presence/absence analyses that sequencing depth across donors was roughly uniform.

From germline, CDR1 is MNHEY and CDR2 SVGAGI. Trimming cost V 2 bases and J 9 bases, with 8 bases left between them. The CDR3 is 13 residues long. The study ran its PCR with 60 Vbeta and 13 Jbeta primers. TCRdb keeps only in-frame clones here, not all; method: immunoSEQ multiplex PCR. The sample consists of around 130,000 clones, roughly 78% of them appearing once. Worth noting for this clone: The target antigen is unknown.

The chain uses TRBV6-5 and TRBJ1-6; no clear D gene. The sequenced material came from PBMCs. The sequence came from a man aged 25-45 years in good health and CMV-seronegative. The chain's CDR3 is CASSYAGPSPLHF. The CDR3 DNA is TGTGCCAGCAGTTACGCAGGCCCTTCACCCCTCCACTTT.